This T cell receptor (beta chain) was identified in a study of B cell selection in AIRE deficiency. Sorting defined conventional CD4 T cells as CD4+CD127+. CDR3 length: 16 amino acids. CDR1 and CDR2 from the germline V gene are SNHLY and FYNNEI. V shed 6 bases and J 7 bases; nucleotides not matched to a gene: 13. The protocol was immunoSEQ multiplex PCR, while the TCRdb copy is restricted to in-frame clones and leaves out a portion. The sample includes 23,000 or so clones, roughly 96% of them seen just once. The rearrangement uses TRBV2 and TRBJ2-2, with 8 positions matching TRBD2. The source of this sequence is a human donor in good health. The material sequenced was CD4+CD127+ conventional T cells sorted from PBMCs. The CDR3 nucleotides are TGTGCCAGCAGCGGAAGCGGGAGTGGCAGTAGCGGGGAGCTGTTTTTT. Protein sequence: CASSGSGSGSSGELFF.